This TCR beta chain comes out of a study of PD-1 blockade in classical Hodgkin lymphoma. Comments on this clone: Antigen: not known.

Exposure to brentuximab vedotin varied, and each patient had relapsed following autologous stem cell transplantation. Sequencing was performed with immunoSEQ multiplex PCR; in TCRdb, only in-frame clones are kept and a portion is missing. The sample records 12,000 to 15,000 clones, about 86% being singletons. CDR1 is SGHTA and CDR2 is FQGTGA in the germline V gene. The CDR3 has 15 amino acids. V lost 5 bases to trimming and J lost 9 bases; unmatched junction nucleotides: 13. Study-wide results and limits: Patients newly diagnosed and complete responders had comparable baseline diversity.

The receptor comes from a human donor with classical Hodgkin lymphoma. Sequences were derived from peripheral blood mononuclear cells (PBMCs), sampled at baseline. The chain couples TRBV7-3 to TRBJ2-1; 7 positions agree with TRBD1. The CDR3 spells CASSPIPRDSSEQFF. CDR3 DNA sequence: TGTGCCAGCAGCCCCATCCCTCGGGACAGTTCTGAGCAGTTCTTC.